This T cell receptor (beta chain) was sequenced in a study of shared clonotypes between healthy human individuals. General study findings and limits: A reduction in generation probabilities was seen for non-shared clonotypes relative to those shared by all four donors.

In the original processing: Sequence data from immunoSEQ were junction-only and lacked quality scores; consequently, filtering differed. Using immunoSEQ multiplex PCR, the repertoire was profiled, and TCRdb retains in-frame clones only, with some absent. From that table come the V and J calls and clone size; the DNA was used to work out D and trimming. The sample carries roughly 2.6 million clones, about 92% recorded once. Concerning this clone itself: Its target is not known.

The sample consisted of naive CD4+ T cells sorted from blood. As for subset: CD45RA+ positively selected. This TCR derives from a man aged 18 to 35 in good health.

The CDR3 loop is CASSRGGTSADTQYF. The CDR3 bases are TGTGCCAGCAGCCGAGGGGGGACTAGCGCAGATACGCAGTATTTT. The V gene is TRBV6-5, the J gene TRBJ2-3, with 10 bases that match TRBD2. The ends lost 6 bases at V and 4 bases at J; junction bases unmatched: 7. CDR1 is MNHEY and CDR2 is SVGAGI in the germline V gene. This CDR3 has 15 residues.